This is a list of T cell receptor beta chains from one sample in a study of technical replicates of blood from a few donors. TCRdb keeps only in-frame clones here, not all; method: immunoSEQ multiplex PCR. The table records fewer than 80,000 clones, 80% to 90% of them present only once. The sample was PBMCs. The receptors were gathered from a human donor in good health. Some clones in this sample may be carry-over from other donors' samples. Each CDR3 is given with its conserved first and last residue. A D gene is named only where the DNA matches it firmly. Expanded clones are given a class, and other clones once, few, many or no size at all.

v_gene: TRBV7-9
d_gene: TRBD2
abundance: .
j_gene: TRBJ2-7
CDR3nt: TGTGCCAGCAGCTTCAGTAGCGGGAGCTCCTACGAGCAGTACTTC
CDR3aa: CASSFSSGSSYEQYF

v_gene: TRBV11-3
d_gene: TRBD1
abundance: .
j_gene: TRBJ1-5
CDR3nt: TGTGCCAGCAGCCGGACAGGGGCCCAGCCCCAGCATTTT
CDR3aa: CASSRTGAQPQHF

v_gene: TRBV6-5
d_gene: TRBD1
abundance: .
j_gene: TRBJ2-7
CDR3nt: TGTGCCAGTAAGGGGGCGATGGACCACGAGCAGTACTTC
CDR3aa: CASKGAMDHEQYF

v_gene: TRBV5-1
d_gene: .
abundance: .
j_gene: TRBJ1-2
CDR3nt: TGCGCCAGCAGCTTGGGGACATCTTATGGCTACACCTTC
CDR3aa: CASSLGTSYGYTF

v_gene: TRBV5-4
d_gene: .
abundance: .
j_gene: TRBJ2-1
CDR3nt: TGTGCCAGCAGAATCCCGGGAACCTACAATGAGCAGTTCTTC
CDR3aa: CASRIPGTYNEQFF

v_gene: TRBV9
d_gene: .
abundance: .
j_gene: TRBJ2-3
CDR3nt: TGTGCCAGCAGCAAGGCTAGCGGCAGGGGAGATACGCAGTATTTT
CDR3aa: CASSKASGRGDTQYF

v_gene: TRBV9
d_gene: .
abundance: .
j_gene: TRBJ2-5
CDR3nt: TGTGCCAGCAGCACCATGGGGCAGGGCCAAGAGACCCAGTACTTC
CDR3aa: CASSTMGQGQETQYF

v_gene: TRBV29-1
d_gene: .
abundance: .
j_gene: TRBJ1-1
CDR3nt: TGCAGCGGGGGAGGAGGGAACACTGAGGCTTTCTTT
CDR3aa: CSGGGGNTEAFF

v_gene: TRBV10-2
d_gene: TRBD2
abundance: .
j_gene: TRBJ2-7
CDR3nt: TGCGCCAGCAGTGAAGCGGGAGGAACCTACGAGCAGTACTTC
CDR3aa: CASSEAGGTYEQYF

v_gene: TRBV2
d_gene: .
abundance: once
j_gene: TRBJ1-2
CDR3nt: TGTGCCAGCAGGACCGGGGCGGGGTTGTATGGCTACACCTTC
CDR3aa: CASRTGAGLYGYTF

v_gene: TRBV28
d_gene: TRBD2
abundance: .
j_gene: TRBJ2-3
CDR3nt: TGTGCCAGCAGCTTTAGCGGGGGGGCCTCAGATACGCAGTATTTT
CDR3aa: CASSFSGGASDTQYF

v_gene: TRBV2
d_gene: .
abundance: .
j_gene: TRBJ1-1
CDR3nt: TGTGCCGGGGCAAGAACGGGGAACACTGAAGCTTTCTTT
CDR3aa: CAGARTGNTEAFF

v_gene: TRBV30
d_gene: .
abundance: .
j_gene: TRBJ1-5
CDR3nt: TGTGCCTGGAGTGCCGGGGGGTGGAGCAATCAGCCCCAGCATTTT
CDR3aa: CAWSAGGWSNQPQHF

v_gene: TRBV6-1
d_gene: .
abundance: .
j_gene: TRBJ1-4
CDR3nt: TGTGCCAGCAGTGAAAAGGGGGGGGGCGGAGGTAATGAAAAACTGTTTTTT
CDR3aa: CASSEKGGGGGNEKLFF